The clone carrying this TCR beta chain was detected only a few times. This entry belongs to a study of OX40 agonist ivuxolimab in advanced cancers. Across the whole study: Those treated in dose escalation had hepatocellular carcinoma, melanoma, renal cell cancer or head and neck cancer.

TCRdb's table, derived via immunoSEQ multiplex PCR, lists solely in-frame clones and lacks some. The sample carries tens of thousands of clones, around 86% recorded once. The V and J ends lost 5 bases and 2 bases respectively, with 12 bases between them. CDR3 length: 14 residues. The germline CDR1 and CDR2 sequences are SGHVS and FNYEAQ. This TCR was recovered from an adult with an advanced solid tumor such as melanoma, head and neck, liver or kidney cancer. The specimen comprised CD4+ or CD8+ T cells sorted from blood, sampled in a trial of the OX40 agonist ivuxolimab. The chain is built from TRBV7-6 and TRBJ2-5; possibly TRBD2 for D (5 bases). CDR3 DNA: TGTGCCAGCAGCACTTTGACGGGGCAAGAGACCCAGTACTTC. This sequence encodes CASSTLTGQETQYF. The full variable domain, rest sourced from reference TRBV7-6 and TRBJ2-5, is GAGVSQSPRYKVTKRGQDVALRCDPISGHVSLYWYRQALGQGPEFLTYFNYEAQQDKSGLPNDRFSAERPEGSISTLTIQRTEQRDSAMYRCASSTLTGQETQYFGPGTRLLVL.